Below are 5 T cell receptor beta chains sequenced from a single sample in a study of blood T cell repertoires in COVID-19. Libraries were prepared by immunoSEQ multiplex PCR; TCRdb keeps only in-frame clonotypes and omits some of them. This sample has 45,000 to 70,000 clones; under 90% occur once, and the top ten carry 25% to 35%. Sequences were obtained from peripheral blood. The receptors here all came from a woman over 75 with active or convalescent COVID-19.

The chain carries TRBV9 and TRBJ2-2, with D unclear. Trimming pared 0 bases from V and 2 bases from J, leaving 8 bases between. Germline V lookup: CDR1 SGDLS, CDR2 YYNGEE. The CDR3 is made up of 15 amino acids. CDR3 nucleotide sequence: TGTGCCAGCAGCGTAGGAACACATAACACCGGGGAGCTGTTTTTT. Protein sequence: CASSVGTHNTGELFF.

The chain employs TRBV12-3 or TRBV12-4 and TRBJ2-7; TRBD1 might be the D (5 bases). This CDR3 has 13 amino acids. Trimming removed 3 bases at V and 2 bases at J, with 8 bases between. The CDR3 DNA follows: TGTGCCAGCAGTTTGGCAGGGACCTACGAGCAGTACTTC. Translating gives CASSLAGTYEQYF.

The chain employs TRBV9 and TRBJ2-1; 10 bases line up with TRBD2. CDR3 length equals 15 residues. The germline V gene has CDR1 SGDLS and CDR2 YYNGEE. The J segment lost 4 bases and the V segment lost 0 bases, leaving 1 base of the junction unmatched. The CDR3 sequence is CASSVELAGYNEQFF. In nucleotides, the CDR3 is TGTGCCAGCAGCGTAGAACTAGCGGGGTACAATGAGCAGTTCTTC.

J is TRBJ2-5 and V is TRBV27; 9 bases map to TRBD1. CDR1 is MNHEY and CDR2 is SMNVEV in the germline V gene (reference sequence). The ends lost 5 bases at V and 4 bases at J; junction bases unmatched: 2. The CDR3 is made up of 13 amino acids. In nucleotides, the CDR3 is TGTGCCAGCAGTCACAGGGGGCGAGAGACCCAGTACTTC. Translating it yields CASSHRGRETQYF.

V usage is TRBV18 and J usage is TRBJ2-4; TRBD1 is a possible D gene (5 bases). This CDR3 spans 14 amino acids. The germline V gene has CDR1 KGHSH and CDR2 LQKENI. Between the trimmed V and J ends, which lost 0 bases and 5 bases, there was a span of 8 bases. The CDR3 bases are TGTGCCAGCTCACCACCTATAGGGGAAAACATTCAGTACTTC. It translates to CASSPPIGENIQYF.